This T cell receptor beta chain was recorded in a study of blood T cells in healthy people across ages. This CDR3 has 18 residues. CDR1 is SGHRS, CDR2 YFSETQ, per germline. Trimming took 1 base from V and 6 from J; bases not matched to a gene: 13. It was with a sample-barcoded 5' primer and a J-beta primer mix that a second PCR of about 6 to 11 cycles was run. A 12-random-nucleotide template-switch adaptor tagged each cDNA molecule. From the 5' RACE reads, TCRdb called clonotypes with MiXCR, one entry per CDR3 protein. This table has hundreds of thousands of distinct CDR3 sequences, about 27% appearing once. These same data were also listed under a study on T cells of mothers and their children. From that report: Biologically related mothers and children overlapped slightly more than unrelated pairs, a non-significant difference. Persisting microchimeric T cell clones went undetected.

Sequencing was performed on blood. The TCR was taken from a boy between 2 and 10 years old in good health. This chain connects TRBV5-1 to TRBJ2-1; 10 bases agree with TRBD2. This CDR3 reads CASSLPRGSGRPGNEQFF. In DNA, the CDR3 is TGCGCCAGCAGCTTGCCCCGGGGTAGCGGGAGGCCGGGCAATGAGCAGTTCTTC.